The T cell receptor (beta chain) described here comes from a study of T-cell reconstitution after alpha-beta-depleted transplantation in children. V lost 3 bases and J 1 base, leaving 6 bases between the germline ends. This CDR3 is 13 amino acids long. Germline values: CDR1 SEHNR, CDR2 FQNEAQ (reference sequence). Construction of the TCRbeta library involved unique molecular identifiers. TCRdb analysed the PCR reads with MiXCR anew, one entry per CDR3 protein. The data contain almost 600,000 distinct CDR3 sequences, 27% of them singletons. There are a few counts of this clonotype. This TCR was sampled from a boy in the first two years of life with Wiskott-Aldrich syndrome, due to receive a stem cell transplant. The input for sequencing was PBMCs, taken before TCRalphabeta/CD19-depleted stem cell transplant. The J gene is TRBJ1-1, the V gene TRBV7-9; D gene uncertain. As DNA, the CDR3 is TGTGCCAGCAGCTTTACTAAGAACACTGAAGCTTTCTTT. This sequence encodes CASSFTKNTEAFF.